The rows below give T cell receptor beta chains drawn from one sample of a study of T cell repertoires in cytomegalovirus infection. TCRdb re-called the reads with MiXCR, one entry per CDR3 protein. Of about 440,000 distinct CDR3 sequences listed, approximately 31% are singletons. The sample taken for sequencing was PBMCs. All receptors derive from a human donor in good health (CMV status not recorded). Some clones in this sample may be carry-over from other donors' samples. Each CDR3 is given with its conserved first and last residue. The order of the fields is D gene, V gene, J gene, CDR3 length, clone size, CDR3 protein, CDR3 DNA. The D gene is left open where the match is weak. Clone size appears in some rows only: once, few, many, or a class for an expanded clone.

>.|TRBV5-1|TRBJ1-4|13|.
CASSLGPIEKLFF
TGCGCCAGCAGCTTGGGTCCCATTGAAAAACTGTTTTTT
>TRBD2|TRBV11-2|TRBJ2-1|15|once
CASSLGAGGRKEQFF
TGTGCCAGCAGCTTAGGGGCGGGGGGTCGGAAGGAGCAGTTCTTC
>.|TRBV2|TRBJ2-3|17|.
CASSEETGAPNTDTQYF
TGTGCCAGCAGTGAAGAGACAGGCGCCCCGAACACAGATACGCAGTATTTT
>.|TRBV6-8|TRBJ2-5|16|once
CASSYPLDRVQETQYF
TGTGCCAGCAGTTACCCCTTAGATAGGGTCCAAGAGACCCAGTACTTC
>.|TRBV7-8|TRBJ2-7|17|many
CASSLGVDGSISYEQYF
TGTGCCAGCAGCTTAGGTGTCGACGGCTCCATCTCCTACGAGCAGTACTTC
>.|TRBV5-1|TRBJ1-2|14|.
CASSLGSELYGYTF
TGCGCCAGCAGCTTGGGTTCGGAGCTGTATGGCTACACCTTC
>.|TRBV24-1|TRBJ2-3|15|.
CATGRDGTSTDTQYF
TGTGCCACCGGCCGGGACGGTACTAGCACAGATACGCAGTATTTT
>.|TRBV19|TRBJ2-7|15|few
CASSIAAGPTYEQYF
TGTGCCAGTAGTATAGCGGCGGGTCCTACCTACGAGCAGTACTTC
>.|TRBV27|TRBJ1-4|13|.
CATQGGTNEQLVF
TGTGCCACCCAAGGGGGAACTAATGAACAACTTGTTTTT
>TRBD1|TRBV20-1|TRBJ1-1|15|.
CSARAWTGMDAEAFF
TGCAGTGCTAGAGCGTGGACAGGGATGGATGCTGAAGCTTTCTTT
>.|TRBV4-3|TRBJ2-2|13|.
CASSQDLLGELFF
TGCGCCAGCAGCCAAGATCTGCTCGGGGAGCTGTTTTTT
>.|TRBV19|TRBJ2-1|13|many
CASTRGGSGEQFF
TGTGCCAGTACCCGCGGCGGTAGTGGTGAGCAGTTCTTC
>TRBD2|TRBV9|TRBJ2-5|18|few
CASSSGGLAGGDEETQYF
TGTGCCAGCAGCAGCGGGGGACTAGCGGGGGGCGACGAAGAGACCCAGTACTTC
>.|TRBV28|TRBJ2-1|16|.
CASSLLSSEGYNEQFF
TGTGCCAGCAGTTTACTCTCCAGCGAGGGTTACAATGAGCAGTTCTTC
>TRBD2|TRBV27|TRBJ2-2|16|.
CASSLSRRGVDGELFF
TGTGCCAGCAGTTTATCGCGTCGGGGGGTTGACGGGGAGCTGTTTTTT
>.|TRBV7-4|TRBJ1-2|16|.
CASTTQTPGSYYGYTF
TGTGCCAGCACCACACAGACTCCCGGATCCTACTATGGCTACACCTTC
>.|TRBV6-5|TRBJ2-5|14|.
CASCRDTSQETQYF
TGTGCCAGCTGTCGGGACACCTCCCAAGAGACCCAGTACTTC
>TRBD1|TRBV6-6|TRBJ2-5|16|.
CASRQEDRGRQETQYF
TGTGCCAGCAGACAAGAGGACAGGGGGCGTCAAGAGACCCAGTACTTC
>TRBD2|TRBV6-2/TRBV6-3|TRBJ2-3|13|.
CASMGLASDTQYF
TGTGCCAGCATGGGACTAGCGTCAGATACGCAGTATTTT
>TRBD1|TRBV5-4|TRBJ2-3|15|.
CASSSQGAQADTQYF
TGTGCCAGCAGCTCACAGGGGGCGCAGGCAGATACGCAGTATTTT
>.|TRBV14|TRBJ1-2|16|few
CASSQVHGRAGVGYTF
TGTGCCAGCAGCCAAGTCCACGGAAGGGCAGGGGTTGGCTACACCTTC
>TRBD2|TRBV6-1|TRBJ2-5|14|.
CASNLRAGEETQYF
TGTGCCAGCAACTTACGGGCGGGGGAAGAGACCCAGTACTTC
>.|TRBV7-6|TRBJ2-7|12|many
CASSRTLAEQYF
TGTGCCAGCAGTCGGACATTAGCCGAGCAGTACTTC
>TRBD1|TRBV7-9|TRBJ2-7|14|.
CASSLGGTAEGQYF
TGTGCCAGCAGCTTAGGGGGGACAGCCGAGGGGCAGTACTTC
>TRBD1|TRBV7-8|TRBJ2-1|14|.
CASSGRDRENEQFF
TGTGCCAGCAGCGGCAGGGACAGGGAGAATGAGCAGTTCTTC
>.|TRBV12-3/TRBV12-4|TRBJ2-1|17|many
CASSLAPGGVIANEQFF
TGTGCCAGCAGTTTAGCACCCGGAGGGGTCATAGCAAATGAGCAGTTCTTC
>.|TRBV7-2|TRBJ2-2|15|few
CASSSLTKDTGELFF
TGTGCCAGCAGCTCCTTGACAAAAGACACCGGGGAGCTGTTTTTT
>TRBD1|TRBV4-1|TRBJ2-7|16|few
CASSQQEGQGTYEQYF
TGCGCCAGCAGCCAACAGGAGGGACAGGGGACCTACGAGCAGTACTTC
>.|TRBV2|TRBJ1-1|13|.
CASTHSTNTEAFF
TGTGCCAGCACTCACAGTACGAACACTGAAGCTTTCTTT
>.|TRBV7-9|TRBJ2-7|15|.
CASSLGFRGEYEQYF
TGTGCCAGCAGCTTAGGTTTCAGGGGAGAATACGAGCAGTACTTC
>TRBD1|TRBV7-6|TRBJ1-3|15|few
CASSPGTGAGNTIYF
TGTGCCAGCAGCCCCGGGACAGGGGCTGGAAACACCATATATTTT
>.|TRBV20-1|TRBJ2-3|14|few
CSASSGSDTDTQYF
TGCAGTGCTAGTTCGGGCTCGGACACAGATACGCAGTATTTT
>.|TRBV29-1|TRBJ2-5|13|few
CSVYPRAAETQYF
TGCAGCGTTTACCCAAGGGCCGCAGAGACCCAGTACTTC
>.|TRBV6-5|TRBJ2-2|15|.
CASSYSGVYTGELFF
TGTGCCAGCAGTTACTCTGGGGTCTACACCGGGGAGCTGTTTTTT
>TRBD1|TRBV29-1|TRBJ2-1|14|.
CSVRTGSSYNEQFF
TGCAGCGTCCGGACAGGTTCGTCCTACAATGAGCAGTTCTTC
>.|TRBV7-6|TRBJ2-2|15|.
CASSPYGQNTGELFF
TGTGCCAGCAGCCCTTACGGGCAGAACACCGGGGAGCTGTTTTTT
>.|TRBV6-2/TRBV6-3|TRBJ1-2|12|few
CASSYEVSFHTF
TGTGCCAGCAGTTACGAGGTCAGCTTTCACACCTTC
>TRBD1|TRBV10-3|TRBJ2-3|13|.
CANRGQGTDTQYF
TGTGCCAACAGGGGGCAAGGCACAGATACGCAGTATTTT
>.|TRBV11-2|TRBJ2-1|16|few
CASSLDPSGADNEQFF
TGTGCCAGCAGCTTAGACCCCAGCGGAGCGGACAATGAGCAGTTCTTC
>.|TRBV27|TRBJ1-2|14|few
CASSHQGGDYGYTF
TGTGCCAGCAGTCATCAGGGTGGCGACTATGGCTACACCTTC
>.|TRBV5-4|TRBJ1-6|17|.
CASSLGLSSGGNSPLHF
TGTGCCAGCAGCTTGGGCCTAAGCTCCGGGGGTAATTCACCCCTCCACTTT
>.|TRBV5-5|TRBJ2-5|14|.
CASSHRTVQETQYF
TGTGCCAGCAGCCACAGGACAGTTCAAGAGACCCAGTACTTC
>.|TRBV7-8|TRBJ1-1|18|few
CASSLGTGRGGMNTEAFF
TGTGCCAGCAGCTTGGGGACGGGGAGGGGTGGAATGAACACTGAAGCTTTCTTT
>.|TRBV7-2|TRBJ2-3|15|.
CASSLAQALADTPYF
TGTGCCAGCAGCTTAGCGCAGGCCTTGGCAGATACGCCGTATTTT
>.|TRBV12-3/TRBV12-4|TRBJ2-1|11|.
CASSFLGKQFF
TGTGCCAGCAGTTTTCTGGGTAAGCAGTTCTTC